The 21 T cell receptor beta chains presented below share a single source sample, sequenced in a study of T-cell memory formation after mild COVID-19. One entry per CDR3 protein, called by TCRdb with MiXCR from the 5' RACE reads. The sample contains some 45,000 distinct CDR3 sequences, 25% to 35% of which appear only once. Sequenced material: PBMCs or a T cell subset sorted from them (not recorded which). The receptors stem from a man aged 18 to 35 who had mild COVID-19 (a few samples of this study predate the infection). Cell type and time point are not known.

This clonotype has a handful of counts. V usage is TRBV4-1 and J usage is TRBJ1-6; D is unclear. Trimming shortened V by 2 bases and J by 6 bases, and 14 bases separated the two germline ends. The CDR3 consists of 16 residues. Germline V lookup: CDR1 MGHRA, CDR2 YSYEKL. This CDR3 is CASSQRPDLSNSPLHF. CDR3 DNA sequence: TGCGCCAGCAGCCAACGTCCCGACCTTTCTAATTCACCCCTCCACTTT.

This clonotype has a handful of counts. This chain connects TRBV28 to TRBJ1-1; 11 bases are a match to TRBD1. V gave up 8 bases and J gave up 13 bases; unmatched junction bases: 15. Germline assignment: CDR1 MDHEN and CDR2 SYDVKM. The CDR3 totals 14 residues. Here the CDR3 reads CASPKKQDRGQGFF. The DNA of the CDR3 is TGTGCCAGCCCTAAGAAACAGGACAGGGGGCAGGGTTTCTTT. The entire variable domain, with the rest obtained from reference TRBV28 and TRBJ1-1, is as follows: DVKVTQSSRYLVKRTGEKVFLECVQDMDHENMFWYRQDPGLGLRLIYFSYDVKMKEKGDIPEGYSVSREKKERFSLILESASTNQTSMYLCASPKKQDRGQGFFGQGTRLTVV.

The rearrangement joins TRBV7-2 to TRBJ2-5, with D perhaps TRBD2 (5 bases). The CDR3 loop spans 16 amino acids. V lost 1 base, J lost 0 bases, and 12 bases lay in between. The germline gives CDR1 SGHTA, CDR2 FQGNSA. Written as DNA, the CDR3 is TGTGCCAGCAGCTTAGGGCGTTACGGGGACCAAGAGACCCAGTACTTC. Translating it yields CASSLGRYGDQETQYF.

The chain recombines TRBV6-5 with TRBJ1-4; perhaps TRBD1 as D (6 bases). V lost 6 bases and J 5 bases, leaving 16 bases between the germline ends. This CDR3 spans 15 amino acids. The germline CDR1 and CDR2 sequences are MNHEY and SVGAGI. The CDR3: CASRLDRSPNEKLFF. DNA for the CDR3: TGTGCCAGCAGGCTAGACAGGTCACCCAATGAAAAACTGTTTTTT.

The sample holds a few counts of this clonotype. The CDR3 DNA reads TGTGCCAGCAGCTCTTCCGGGACGGGATCCTACAATGAGCAGTTCTTC. Translated: CASSSSGTGSYNEQFF. The chain employs TRBV7-3 and TRBJ2-1, with D perhaps TRBD1 or TRBD2 (5 bases each). V lost 4 bases and J 1 base, leaving 14 bases between the germline ends. CDR1 SGHTA and CDR2 FQGTGA come from the germline V gene. The CDR3 contains 16 residues.

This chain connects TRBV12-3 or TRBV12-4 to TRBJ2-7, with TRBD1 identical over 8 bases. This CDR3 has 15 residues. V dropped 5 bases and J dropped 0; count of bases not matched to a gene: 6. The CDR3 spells CASSDQGQASYEQYF. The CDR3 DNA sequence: TGTGCCAGCAGTGATCAGGGACAGGCCTCCTACGAGCAGTACTTC.

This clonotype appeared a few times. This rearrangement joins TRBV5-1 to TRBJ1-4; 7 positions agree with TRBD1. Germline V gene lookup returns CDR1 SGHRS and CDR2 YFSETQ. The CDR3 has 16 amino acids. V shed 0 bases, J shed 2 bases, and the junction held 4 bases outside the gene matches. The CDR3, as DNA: TGCGCCAGCAGCTTGGGCCGAGGGGGCACTAATGAAAAACTGTTTTTT. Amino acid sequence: CASSLGRGGTNEKLFF.

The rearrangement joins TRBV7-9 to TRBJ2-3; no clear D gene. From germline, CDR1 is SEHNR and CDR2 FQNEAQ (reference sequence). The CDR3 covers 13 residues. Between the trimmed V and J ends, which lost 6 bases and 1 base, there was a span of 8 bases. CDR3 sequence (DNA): TGTGCCAGCAGTCCATCCGGCACAGATACGCAGTATTTT. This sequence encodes CASSPSGTDTQYF.

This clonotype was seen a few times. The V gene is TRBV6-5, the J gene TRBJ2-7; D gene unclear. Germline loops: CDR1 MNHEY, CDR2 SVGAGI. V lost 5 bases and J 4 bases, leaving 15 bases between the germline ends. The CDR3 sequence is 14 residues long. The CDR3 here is CASSPTLNQYEQYF. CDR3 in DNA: TGTGCCAGCAGTCCCACCCTTAACCAATACGAGCAGTACTTC.

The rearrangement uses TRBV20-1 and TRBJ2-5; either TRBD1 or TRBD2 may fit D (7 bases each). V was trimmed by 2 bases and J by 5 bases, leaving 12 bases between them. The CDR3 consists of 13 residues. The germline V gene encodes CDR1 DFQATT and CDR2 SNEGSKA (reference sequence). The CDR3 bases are TGCAGTGCTAGATTCAGGGGGGGCGAGACCCAGTACTTC. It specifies CSARFRGGETQYF.

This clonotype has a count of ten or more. The CDR3 coding sequence is TGTGCCAGCAGTCTTACCGGGACCAACAATGAGCAGTTCTTC. This encodes CASSLTGTNNEQFF. The chain carries TRBV6-4 and TRBJ2-1; D is possibly TRBD1 or TRBD2 (5 bases each). Germline V gene data show CDR1 as MRHNA and CDR2 as SNTAGT. This CDR3 comprises 14 residues. Trimming stripped 5 bases from V and 5 bases from J, with 13 bases between.

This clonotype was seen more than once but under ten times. Here the CDR3 reads CASSPWTSGQETQYF. The CDR3 DNA sequence: TGTGCCAGCAGCCCGTGGACTAGCGGCCAAGAGACCCAGTACTTC. The rearrangement uses TRBV7-2 and TRBJ2-5; 10 bases map to TRBD2. Losses at the gene ends were 5 bases for V and 1 base for J; bases not matched to a gene: 4. The CDR3 length is 15 residues. Germline lookup yields CDR1 SGHTA and CDR2 FQGNSA.

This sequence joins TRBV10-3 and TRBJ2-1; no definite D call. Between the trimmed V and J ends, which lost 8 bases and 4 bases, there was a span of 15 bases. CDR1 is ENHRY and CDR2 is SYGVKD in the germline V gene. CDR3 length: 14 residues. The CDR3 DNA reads TGTGCCATCGCCCCCGGCGACGGATACAATGAGCAGTTCTTC. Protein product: CAIAPGDGYNEQFF.

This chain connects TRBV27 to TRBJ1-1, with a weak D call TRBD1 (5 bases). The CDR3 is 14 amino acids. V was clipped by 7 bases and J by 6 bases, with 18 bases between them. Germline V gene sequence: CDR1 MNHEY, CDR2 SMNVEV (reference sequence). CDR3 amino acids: CASTPGAGLSEAFF. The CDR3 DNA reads TGTGCCAGCACCCCAGGAGCAGGGTTGTCTGAAGCTTTCTTT.

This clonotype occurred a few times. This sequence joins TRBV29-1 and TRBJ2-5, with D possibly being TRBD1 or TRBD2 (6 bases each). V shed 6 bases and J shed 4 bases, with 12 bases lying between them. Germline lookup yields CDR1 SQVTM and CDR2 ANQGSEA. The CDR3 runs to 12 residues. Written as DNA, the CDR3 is TGCAGCGTGGGGGGCTTGTCAGAGACCCAGTACTTC. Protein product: CSVGGLSETQYF.

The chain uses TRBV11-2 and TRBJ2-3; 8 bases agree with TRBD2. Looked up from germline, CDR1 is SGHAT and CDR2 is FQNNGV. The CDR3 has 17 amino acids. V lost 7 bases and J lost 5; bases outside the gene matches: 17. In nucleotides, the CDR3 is TGTGCCAGCACCCCTGGGGGGCGGGGGGCTGAGGAAGATACGCAGTATTTT. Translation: CASTPGGRGAEEDTQYF.

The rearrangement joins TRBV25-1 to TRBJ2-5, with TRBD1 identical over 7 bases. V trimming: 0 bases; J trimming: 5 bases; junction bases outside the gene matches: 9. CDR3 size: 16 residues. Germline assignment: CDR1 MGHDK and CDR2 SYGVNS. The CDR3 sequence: CASSEYSDREEETQYF. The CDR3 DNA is TGTGCCAGCAGTGAATATAGCGACAGGGAAGAGGAGACCCAGTACTTC.

In nucleotides, the CDR3 is TGTGCCAGCAGTTTAGGAGATCCGACCCAGTACTTC. Translated: CASSLGDPTQYF. The rearrangement uses TRBV12-3 or TRBV12-4 and TRBJ2-5; D not resolved. V was pared by 1 base and J by 7 bases, with 7 bases between. The CDR3 has 12 amino acids.

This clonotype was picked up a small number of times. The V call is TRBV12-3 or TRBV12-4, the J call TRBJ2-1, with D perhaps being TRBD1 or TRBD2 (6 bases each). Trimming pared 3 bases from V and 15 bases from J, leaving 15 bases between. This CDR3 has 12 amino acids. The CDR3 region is CASSFEGGGWFF. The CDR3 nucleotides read TGTGCCAGCAGTTTCGAAGGGGGAGGCTGGTTCTTC.

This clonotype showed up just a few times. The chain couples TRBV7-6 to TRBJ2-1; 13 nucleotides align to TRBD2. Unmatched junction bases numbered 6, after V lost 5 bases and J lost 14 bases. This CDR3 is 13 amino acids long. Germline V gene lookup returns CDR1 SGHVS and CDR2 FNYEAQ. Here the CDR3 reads CASSLGTSGAEFF. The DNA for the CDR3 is TGTGCCAGCAGCCTCGGGACTAGCGGGGCTGAGTTCTTC.

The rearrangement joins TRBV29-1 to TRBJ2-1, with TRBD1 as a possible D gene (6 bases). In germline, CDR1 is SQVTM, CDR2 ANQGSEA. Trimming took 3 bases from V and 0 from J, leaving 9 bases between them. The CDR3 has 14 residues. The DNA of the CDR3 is TGCAGCGTTGATGGGACATCCTCCTACAATGAGCAGTTCTTC. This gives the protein CSVDGTSSYNEQFF.